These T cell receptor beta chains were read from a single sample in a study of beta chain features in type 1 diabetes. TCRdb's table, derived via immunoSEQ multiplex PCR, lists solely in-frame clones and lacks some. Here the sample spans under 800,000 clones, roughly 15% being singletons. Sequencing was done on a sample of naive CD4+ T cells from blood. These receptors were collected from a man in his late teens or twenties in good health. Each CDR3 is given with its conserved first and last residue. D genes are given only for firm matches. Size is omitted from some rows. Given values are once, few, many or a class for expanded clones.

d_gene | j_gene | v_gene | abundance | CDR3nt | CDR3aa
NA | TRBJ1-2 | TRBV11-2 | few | TGTGCCAGCAGCCCCTTCCGGGGGCGCATGGGCTATGGCTACACCTTC | CASSPFRGRMGYGYTF
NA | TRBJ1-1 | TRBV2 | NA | TGTGCCAGCAGCGAGAACACTGAAGCTTTCTTT | CASSENTEAFF
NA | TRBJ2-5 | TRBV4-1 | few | TGCGCCAGCAGCCAAGGTTTGGGCAGGCTTGGGGAGACCCAGTACTTC | CASSQGLGRLGETQYF
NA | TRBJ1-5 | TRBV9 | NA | TGTGCCAGCAACACGGACGGAACCAATCAGCCCCAGCATTTT | CASNTDGTNQPQHF
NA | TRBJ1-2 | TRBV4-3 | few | TGCGCCAGCAGCCAAGATGTAGGGGTCGGCTACACCTTC | CASSQDVGVGYTF
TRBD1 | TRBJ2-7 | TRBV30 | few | TGTGCCTGGAGTGTAGGACAGGGGGGTCCCTACGAGCAGTACTTC | CAWSVGQGGPYEQYF
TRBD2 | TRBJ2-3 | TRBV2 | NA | TGTGCCAGCAGCCGAACTAGCGGGGGGAGCACAGATACGCAGTATTTT | CASSRTSGGSTDTQYF
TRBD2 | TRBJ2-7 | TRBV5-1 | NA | TGCGCCAGCAGCTCCGTCGGGACTAGCGTGCCCTACGAGCAGTACTTC | CASSSVGTSVPYEQYF
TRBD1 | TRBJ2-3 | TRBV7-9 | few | TGTGCCAGCAGCTTAACAGGGGGCTTTACAGATACGCAGTATTTT | CASSLTGGFTDTQYF
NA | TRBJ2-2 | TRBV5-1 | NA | TGCGCCAGCAACCCTGCGGGGCATCCTGTCCCAAACTTCAACACCGGGGAGCTGTTTTTT | CASNPAGHPVPNFNTGELFF
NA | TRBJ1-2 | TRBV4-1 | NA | TGCGCCAGCAGCCAAGAGAGCCCGGGGCTCTATGGCTACACCTTC | CASSQESPGLYGYTF
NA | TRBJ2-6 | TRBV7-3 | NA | TGTGCCAGCAGCGTAGATGCGGGATCCCGGGCCAACGTCCTGACTTTC | CASSVDAGSRANVLTF
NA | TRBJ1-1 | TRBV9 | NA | TGTGCCAGCAGCGTAGGAGGAACAGTTAACACTGAAGCTTTCTTT | CASSVGGTVNTEAFF
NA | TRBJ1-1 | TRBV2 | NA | TGTGCCAGCAGTGCGAACAGTCAAAACACTGAAGCTTTCTTT | CASSANSQNTEAFF
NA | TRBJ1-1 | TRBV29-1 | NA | TGCAGCGTTAAAGGTTTACGCCGAGCTTTCTTT | CSVKGLRRAFF
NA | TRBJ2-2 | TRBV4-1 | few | TGCGCCAGCAGCCAAGATGGCGGGACCGGGGAGCTGTTTTTT | CASSQDGGTGELFF
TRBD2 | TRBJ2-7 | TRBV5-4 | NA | TGTGCCAGCAGCTTGCGTAGCGGGGGGCCTTCCTACGAGCAGTACTTC | CASSLRSGGPSYEQYF
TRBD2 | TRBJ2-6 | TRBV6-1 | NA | TGTGCCAGCACCCCCGCGGGGGCTGGGGCCAACGTCCTGACTTTC | CASTPAGAGANVLTF
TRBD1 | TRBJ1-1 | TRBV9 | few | TGTGCCAGCAGCACTTGGCGGACAGGGGGCCCCTCCACTGAAGCTTTCTTT | CASSTWRTGGPSTEAFF
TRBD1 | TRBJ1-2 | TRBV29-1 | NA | TGCAGCGTTGGAGGGGGCGGCTACACCTTC | CSVGGGGYTF
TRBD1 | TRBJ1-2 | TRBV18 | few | TGTGCCAGCTCAGATACGGACAGGGGCTATGGCTACACCTTC | CASSDTDRGYGYTF
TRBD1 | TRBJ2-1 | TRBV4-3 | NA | TGCGCCAGCAGCCAGGGGGGGGACAGGGAGGGAGGTGAGCAGTTCTTC | CASSQGGDREGGEQFF
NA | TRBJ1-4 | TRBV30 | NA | TGTGCCTGGAGGATTACAGCTAAAAATGAAAAACTGTTTTTT | CAWRITAKNEKLFF
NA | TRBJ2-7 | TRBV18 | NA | TGTGCCAGCTCACCACAGAGCTACGAGCAGCACTTC | CASSPQSYEQHF
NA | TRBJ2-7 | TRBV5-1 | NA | TGCGCCAGCAGCTTAATCCGAGGCGCAGGCTACGAGCAGTACTTC | CASSLIRGAGYEQYF
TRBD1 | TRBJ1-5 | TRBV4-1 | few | TGCGCCAGCAGCCCAAAAAGGACAGGGGTGAGTTTTCAGCCCCAGCATTTT | CASSPKRTGVSFQPQHF
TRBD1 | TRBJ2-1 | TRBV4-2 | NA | TGTGCCAGCAGCCTGGGACAGCACAATGAGCAGTTCTTC | CASSLGQHNEQFF
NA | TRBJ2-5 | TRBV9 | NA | TGTGCCAGCAGCGTGGGGGGCCAAGAGACCCAGTACTTC | CASSVGGQETQYF
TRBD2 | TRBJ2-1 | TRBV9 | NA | TGTGCCAGCAGCACCCGGACTAGCGGGAGATTCGGCAATGAGCAGTTCTTC | CASSTRTSGRFGNEQFF
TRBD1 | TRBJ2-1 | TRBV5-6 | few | TGTGCCAGCAGCTTGAACAGGGGTTCCCCCTACAATGAGCAGTTCTTC | CASSLNRGSPYNEQFF
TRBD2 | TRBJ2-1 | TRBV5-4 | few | TGTGCCATCGCCGGGACTAGAGGGTACAATGAGCAGTTCTTC | CAIAGTRGYNEQFF
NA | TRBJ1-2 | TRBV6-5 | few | TGTGCCAGCAGGCCCGCGGGCCCCGGGCCGGGCGGCTACACCTTC | CASRPAGPGPGGYTF
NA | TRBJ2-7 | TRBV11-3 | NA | TGTGCCAGCAGCTTCGGCCAAGCCTACGAGCAGTACTTC | CASSFGQAYEQYF